This TCR beta chain was recovered during a study of fetal regulatory T cell absence and autoimmunity. Study context: Exocrine pancreas autoimmunity occurred in IPEX patients lacking clinical diabetes.

Some clones are missing from TCRdb's copy, which holds only in-frame ones; the method was immunoSEQ multiplex PCR. The table includes 95,000 to 100,000 clones, roughly 70% detected once. Points from the study as a whole: Pancreas and cord blood did not differ much in TRB family usage. Compared with cord blood, pancreas showed oligoclonal TCR enrichment, some clones over 85-fold.

On this clone: Its specificity is unknown.

Trimming pared 5 bases from V and 0 bases from J, leaving 14 bases between. CDR1 and CDR2 (germline): LNHDA, SQIVND (reference sequence). The CDR3 has 16 residues. The TCR originated in a male donor with IPEX syndrome. The chain carries TRBV19 and TRBJ1-3, with D possibly matching TRBD1 (5 bases). Source material: pancreas tissue. CDR3 in amino acids: CASSLGAPYSGNTIYF. The CDR3 nucleotides read TGTGCCAGTAGTCTTGGGGCCCCGTACTCTGGAAACACCATATATTTT.